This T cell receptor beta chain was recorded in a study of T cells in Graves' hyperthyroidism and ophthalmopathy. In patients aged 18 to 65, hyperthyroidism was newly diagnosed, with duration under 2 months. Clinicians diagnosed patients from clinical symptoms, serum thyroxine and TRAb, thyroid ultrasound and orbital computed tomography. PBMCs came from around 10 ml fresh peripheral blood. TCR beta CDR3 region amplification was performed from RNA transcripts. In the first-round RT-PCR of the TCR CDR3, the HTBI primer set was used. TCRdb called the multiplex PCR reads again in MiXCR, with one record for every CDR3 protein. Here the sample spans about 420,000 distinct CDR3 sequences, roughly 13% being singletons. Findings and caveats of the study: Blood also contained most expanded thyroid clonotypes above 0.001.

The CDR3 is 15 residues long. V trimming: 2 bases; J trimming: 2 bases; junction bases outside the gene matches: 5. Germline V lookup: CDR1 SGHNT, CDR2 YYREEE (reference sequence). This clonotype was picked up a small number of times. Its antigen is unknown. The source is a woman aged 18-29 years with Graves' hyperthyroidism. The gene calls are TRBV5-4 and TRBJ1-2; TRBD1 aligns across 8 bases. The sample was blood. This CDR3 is CASSFDRGWNYGYTF. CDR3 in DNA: TGTGCCAGCAGCTTCGACAGGGGATGGAACTATGGCTACACCTTC.